What follows are 32 T cell receptor beta chains derived from one specimen sequenced in a study of molecular identifiers for immune sequencing clone quantification. TCRdb reprocessed the PCR reads via MiXCR and lists one record per CDR3 protein. Here the sample spans approximately 93,000 distinct CDR3 sequences, roughly 23% being singletons. Sequenced: naive CD8+ T cells from blood, with Jurkat cell RNA spiked in. Subset in this sample: FACS-sorted CD8+CD4-CCR7+CD45RA+ naive T cells. Every receptor here comes from a human donor in good health. Some libraries in this study had Jurkat cell RNA spiked in.

This clonotype showed up many times. This rearrangement joins TRBV7-6 to TRBJ2-2; D ambiguous. CDR1 and CDR2 (germline): SGHVS, FNYEAQ. V was trimmed by 0 bases and J by 7 bases, leaving 6 bases between them. This CDR3 contains 13 residues. This CDR3 reads CASSLAGYGELFF. CDR3 in DNA: TGTGCCAGCAGCTTAGCTGGTTACGGGGAGCTGTTTTTT.

This clonotype was found a few times. A much bigger clone sits one base away, suggesting this may be a read error. The conserved phenylalanine or tryptophan is not found at the CDR3 terminus, so this likely reflects a read error. The chain links TRBV9 to TRBJ1-2; 7 nucleotides match TRBD1. With V trimmed by 3 bases and J by 7 bases, 9 bases remained unmatched. Per the germline V gene, CDR1 is SGDLS and CDR2 is YYNGEE. The CDR3 is made up of 14 amino acids. The CDR3 coding sequence is TGTGCCAGCAGCGGACAGGGAATACGTGTTGGCTACACCCTC. Amino acid sequence: CASSGQGIRVGYTL.

This clonotype came up many times. The J gene is TRBJ1-5, the V gene TRBV7-6; D not certain. Germline CDR1 and CDR2: SGHVS and FNYEAQ. This CDR3 comprises 12 residues. Deletions cut 0 bases from V and 6 bases from J, with 3 bases between. CDR3 loop: CASSLAGQPQHF. Here the CDR3 DNA reads TGTGCCAGCAGCTTAGCCGGTCAGCCCCAGCATTTT.

This clonotype was seen only a few times. This chain connects TRBV4-1 to TRBJ2-7; 10 nucleotides agree with TRBD2. The trim removed 5 bases at V and 2 bases at J, leaving 3 bases unmatched. Germline V gene lookup returns CDR1 MGHRA and CDR2 YSYEKL. This CDR3 has 14 residues. This CDR3 is CASSASGGPYEQYF. The CDR3 coding sequence is TGCGCCAGCAGCGCTAGCGGGGGACCCTACGAGCAGTACTTC.

The sample holds many counts of this clonotype. V and J are TRBV7-6 and TRBJ2-3; TRBD2 might be the D (5 bases). This CDR3 has 17 amino acids. The germline gives CDR1 SGHVS, CDR2 FNYEAQ. V was trimmed by 6 bases and J by 2 bases, leaving 21 bases between them. CDR3 protein: CASSPRPIGVDTDTQYF. CDR3 sequence (DNA): TGTGCCAGCAGTCCAAGACCGATCGGGGTGGACACAGATACGCAGTATTTT.

This clonotype was recorded at least ten times. The chain couples TRBV7-2 to TRBJ2-5, with unresolved D. This CDR3 comprises 14 residues. V gave up 6 bases and J gave up 0 bases, with 11 bases separating them. Germline V gene data show CDR1 as SGHTA and CDR2 as FQGNSA. DNA of the CDR3: TGTGCCAGCAGTTCCCCGTGGTACCAAGAGACCCAGTACTTC. It yields the protein CASSSPWYQETQYF.

In regard to this clonotype: Being one base from a much bigger clone, this may be a read error. The rearrangement joins TRBV7-9 to TRBJ1-5; no definite D call. The CDR3 extends over 16 amino acids. Looked up from germline, CDR1 is SEHNR and CDR2 is FQNEAQ (reference sequence). Trimming took 0 bases from V and 11 from J, leaving 20 bases between them. The CDR3 nucleotides read TGTGCCAGCAGCTTAGCGCTTCGAGGCACCGATCCGGCCCAGCATTTT. This gives the protein CASSLALRGTDPAQHF.

The V gene is TRBV4-1, the J gene TRBJ1-1; 7 nucleotides line up with TRBD1. The length of the CDR3 is 19 residues. The trim removed 0 bases at V and 0 bases at J, leaving 13 bases unmatched. Germline V lookup: CDR1 MGHRA, CDR2 YSYEKL. CDR3 amino acids: CASSQDFVAGGSLNTEAFF. The DNA of the CDR3 is TGCGCCAGCAGCCAAGACTTTGTGGCAGGGGGAAGTCTGAACACTGAAGCTTTCTTT.

The V gene is TRBV10-2, the J gene TRBJ2-7; 9 bases map to TRBD1. CDR3 size: 14 residues. The trim removed 6 bases at V and 6 bases at J, leaving 9 bases unmatched. CDR1 is WSHSY and CDR2 is SAAADI in the germline V gene. The CDR3 DNA is TGCGCCAGCAGCCCTAGAACAGGGGGCTCCGAGCAGTACTTC. Translating it yields CASSPRTGGSEQYF.

Concerning this clonotype: The junction departs from germline at one end; a sequencing error may be responsible. CDR3 residues: CAGSTRGSSYEQYF. The CDR3 nucleotides read TGTGCCGGCAGTACGCGGGGATCCTCCTACGAGCAGTACTTC. V gene TRBV6-2 or TRBV6-3 combines with J gene TRBJ2-7, with TRBD2 as a possible D gene (6 bases). Germline V gene lookup returns CDR1 MNHEY and CDR2 SVGEGT. The CDR3 runs 14 residues.

This clonotype was seen a few times. The chain employs TRBV12-3 or TRBV12-4 and TRBJ2-2, with 7 bases identical to TRBD2. The CDR3 totals 14 residues. V lost 5 bases to trimming and J lost 4 bases; unmatched junction nucleotides: 4. CDR3 nucleotide sequence: TGTGCCAGCAGTATACCGGGGGGCACCGGGGAGCTGTTTTTT. Its translation is CASSIPGGTGELFF.

This sequence joins TRBV6-5 and TRBJ2-2; D not resolved. With 5 bases removed from V and 7 bases from J, the gap between germline ends came to 11 bases. The CDR3 is 13 amino acids. Germline V CDR1 and CDR2: MNHEY, SVGAGI. The CDR3 protein is CASSPVTGGELFF. The CDR3 bases are TGTGCCAGCAGTCCCGTCACGGGCGGGGAGCTGTTTTTT.

This clonotype was seen just once. This chain links TRBV7-9 with TRBJ2-7; D is perhaps TRBD2 (6 bases). There are 13 residues in the CDR3. The germline V and J ends were trimmed by 8 bases and 0 bases, with 11 bases remaining between them. CDR1 is SEHNR and CDR2 is FQNEAQ in the germline V gene (reference sequence). In DNA form, the CDR3 reads TGTGCCAGCGGGGGGTCCCCCTCCTACGAGCAGTACTTC. Residues: CASGGSPSYEQYF.

The rearrangement uses TRBV30 and TRBJ2-5; D is undetermined. The CDR3 totals 14 residues. Germline values: CDR1 GTSNPN, CDR2 SVGIG (reference sequence). V lost 0 bases, J lost 3 bases, and 11 bases lay in between. The CDR3 spells CAWSVSAAKETQYF. The DNA for the CDR3 is TGTGCCTGGAGTGTGAGTGCTGCGAAAGAGACCCAGTACTTC.

This clonotype was observed many times. The V and J genes are TRBV7-9 and TRBJ2-3; D is ambiguous. The CDR3 has 15 amino acids. CDR1 and CDR2 (germline): SEHNR, FQNEAQ (reference sequence). Trimming removed 4 bases at V and 4 bases at J, with 15 bases between. In DNA, the CDR3 is TGTGCCAGCAGCTCGACACCTTATAACGCAGATACGCAGTATTTT. This gives the protein CASSSTPYNADTQYF.

This clonotype was seen ten or more times. The gene calls are TRBV6-2 or TRBV6-3 and TRBJ1-5; weak D call: TRBD1 (6 bases). The CDR3 runs to 15 residues. The germline gives CDR1 MNHEY, CDR2 SVGEGT. Trimming removed 7 bases from V and 2 bases from J, with 15 bases in between. CDR3 DNA: TGTGCCAGCACCGCCCTTCAGGGGCGCAATCAGCCCCAGCATTTT. This gives the protein CASTALQGRNQPQHF.

The genes are TRBV14 and TRBJ2-1; 9 bases are shared with TRBD2. Germline-derived CDR1 and CDR2 are SGHDN and FVKESK. V was pared by 2 bases and J by 2 bases, with 1 base of the junction left unmatched. The CDR3 runs to 15 residues. CDR3 loop: CASSQLAGPYNEQFF. The CDR3, as DNA: TGTGCCAGCAGCCAACTAGCGGGGCCCTACAATGAGCAGTTCTTC.

This clonotype was observed at least ten times. V usage is TRBV14 and J usage is TRBJ2-6; no firm D call. Trimming left V 1 base short and J 0 bases short, with 7 bases between. Germline assignment: CDR1 SGHDN and CDR2 FVKESK. The CDR3 is made up of 16 amino acids. CDR3 region: CASSQASLSGANVLTF. The CDR3 nucleotides are TGTGCCAGCAGCCAAGCTTCGCTCTCTGGGGCCAACGTCCTGACTTTC.

In the case of this clonotype: Since a much larger clone is just one base distant, this may be a read error. V is TRBV7-9 and J is TRBJ1-4; 8 bases fit TRBD1. Germline trimming cut 8 bases from V and 6 bases from J; bases unmatched to any gene: 11. Germline CDR1 SEHNR, CDR2 FQNEAQ (reference sequence). This CDR3 has 15 amino acids. The CDR3 bases are TGTGCCAGCGGCCCAGCACTGACAGGGGATGAAAAACTGTTTTTT. Translation gives CASGPALTGDEKLFF.

This clonotype showed up many times. The rearrangement links TRBV30 to TRBJ2-6; possibly TRBD2 for D (5 bases). Between the trimmed V and J ends, which lost 5 bases and 1 base, there was a span of 9 bases. The CDR3 runs 14 residues. Germline V lookup: CDR1 GTSNPN, CDR2 SVGIG (reference sequence). The CDR3 DNA is TGTGCCTGGGAGGGAGAGTCTGGGGCCAACGTCCTGACTTTC. Residues: CAWEGESGANVLTF.

This clonotype was recorded at least ten times. The CDR3 DNA follows: TGCAGTGGCCGGGACAAAAACTCCTACGAGCAGTACTTC. Its translation: CSGRDKNSYEQYF. The chain employs TRBV20-1 and TRBJ2-7, with D possibly being TRBD1 (6 bases). Germline lookup yields CDR1 DFQATT and CDR2 SNEGSKA (reference sequence). This CDR3 contains 13 residues. With 7 bases removed from V and 0 bases from J, the gap between germline ends came to 13 bases.

This clonotype has a count of ten or more. The chain combines TRBV24-1 with TRBJ2-2; D perhaps matches TRBD1 (6 bases). CDR3 length: 14 residues. V shed 8 bases and J shed 2 bases, with 11 bases lying between them. The germline gives CDR1 KGHDR, CDR2 SFDVKD. CDR3 residues: CATTMTGNTGELFF. The CDR3 DNA reads TGTGCCACCACGATGACAGGAAACACCGGGGAGCTGTTTTTT.

There are many counts of this clonotype. The rearrangement joins TRBV12-5 to TRBJ2-7; D possibly corresponds to TRBD1 (5 bases). V dropped 7 bases and J dropped 2 bases, with 12 bases sitting between them. The CDR3 contains 13 residues. In germline, CDR1 is LGHNT, CDR2 FRNRAP. This chain's CDR3 is CASAQDRTYEQYF. The DNA for the CDR3 is TGTGCTAGTGCCCAAGACAGAACCTACGAGCAGTACTTC.

This clonotype has at least ten counts. The genes are TRBV19 and TRBJ2-7, with TRBD2 identical over 9 bases. Trimming at V came to 6 bases and at J to 2 bases, leaving 5 bases not matched to a gene. This CDR3 has 14 residues. Germline loops: CDR1 LNHDA, CDR2 SQIVND (reference sequence). CDR3 nucleotide sequence: TGTGCCAGTAGCCCGGCGGGGGGGCCCTACGAGCAGTACTTC. It encodes CASSPAGGPYEQYF.

Only one count was recorded for this clonotype. DNA of the CDR3: TGTGCCTGGAGTGTCGGAGTTTCGGGCACTGAAGCTTTCTTT. Translation gives CAWSVGVSGTEAFF. This sequence joins TRBV30 and TRBJ1-1; D call uncertain. Germline values: CDR1 GTSNPN, CDR2 SVGIG (reference sequence). This CDR3 comprises 14 residues. V was shortened by 0 bases and J by 4 bases, with 12 bases between the two germline ends.

This clonotype has more than one count but fewer than ten. The chain links TRBV19 to TRBJ2-7; D not certain. V lost 5 bases and J lost 1, with 12 bases in between. This CDR3 region has 14 residues. Germline values: CDR1 LNHDA, CDR2 SQIVND (reference sequence). The CDR3, as DNA: TGTGCCAGTAGTGGGGTCCCAACTTCCTACGAGCAGTACTTC. Residues: CASSGVPTSYEQYF.

This clonotype was seen a handful of times. The gene calls are TRBV30 and TRBJ1-2, with 8 bases lining up with TRBD1. This CDR3 is 13 amino acids long. Germline lookup yields CDR1 GTSNPN and CDR2 SVGIG (reference sequence). The J segment lost 3 bases and the V segment lost 4 bases, leaving 4 bases of the junction unmatched. CDR3 region: CAWTGGADYGYTF. DNA for the CDR3: TGTGCCTGGACAGGGGGCGCCGACTATGGCTACACCTTC.

This clonotype has more than one count but fewer than ten. The chain couples TRBV4-1 to TRBJ1-4; D possibly corresponds to TRBD1 (5 bases). Germline CDR1 reads MGHRA; CDR2 reads YSYEKL. V was shortened by 0 bases and J by 0 bases, with 11 bases between the two germline ends. This CDR3 spans 17 amino acids. The CDR3 here is CASSQDMTETTNEKLFF. DNA for the CDR3: TGCGCCAGCAGCCAAGATATGACAGAGACAACTAATGAAAAACTGTTTTTT.

This rearrangement joins TRBV5-8 to TRBJ1-5, with D possibly matching TRBD1 (5 bases). This CDR3 is 15 amino acids long. Between the trimmed V and J ends, which lost 0 bases and 0 bases, there was a span of 7 bases. CDR1 is SGHTS and CDR2 is YDEGEE in the germline V gene. The CDR3 loop reads CASSLGDVSNQPQHF. The CDR3 DNA follows: TGTGCCAGCAGCTTGGGGGACGTTAGCAATCAGCCCCAGCATTTT.

The table lists this clonotype with many counts. V is TRBV29-1 and J is TRBJ1-1, with D possibly being TRBD1 (5 bases). The CDR3 contains 12 residues. CDR1 and CDR2 (germline): SQVTM, ANQGSEA. V lost 7 bases and J lost 0, with 9 bases in between. The CDR3 loop is CSGRVLNTEAFF. As DNA, the CDR3 is TGCAGCGGCAGGGTTCTGAACACTGAAGCTTTCTTT. The full variable domain, rest sourced from reference TRBV29-1 and TRBJ1-1, is SAVISQKPSRDICQRGTSLTIQCQVDSQVTMMFWYRQQPGQSLTLIATANQGSEATYESGFVIDKFPISRPNLTFSTLTVSNMSPEDSSIYLCSGRVLNTEAFFGQGTRLTVV.

Many counts were recorded for this clonotype. This sequence joins TRBV9 and TRBJ2-3; D gene ambiguous. Trimming left V 5 bases short and J 3 bases short, with 13 bases between. This CDR3 comprises 14 residues. CDR1 SGDLS and CDR2 YYNGEE come from the germline V gene. CDR3 region: CASSSGSETDTQYF. In DNA, the CDR3 is TGTGCCAGCAGTTCTGGATCCGAGACAGATACGCAGTATTTT.

This clonotype has a count of ten or more. The chain has TRBV9 and TRBJ1-1, with no clear D. V gave up 2 bases and J gave up 0 bases, with 5 bases separating them. From germline, CDR1 is SGDLS and CDR2 YYNGEE. The CDR3 consists of 13 residues. The CDR3 DNA follows: TGTGCCAGCAGCGTTATTCTGAACACTGAAGCTTTCTTT. Amino acids: CASSVILNTEAFF.